A selection of T cell receptor beta chains follows, all from one sample in a study of shared clonotypes between healthy human individuals. Produced via immunoSEQ multiplex PCR; TCRdb's table is partial and in-frame only. This table holds some 1,100,000 clones, about 80% found once. Sequencing was carried out using memory CD4+ T cells from PBMCs. All receptors come from a man between 18 and 35 years old in good health. Some clones in this sample may be carry-over from other donors' samples. The CDR3 runs from the conserved cysteine through the conserved F or W. D genes are given only for firm matches. The size of a clone is reported for some rows only, either as once, few or many, or as a class for expanded clones.

D,size,V,J,CDR3,DNA
-,-,TRBV4-1,TRBJ1-2,CASSQLDQGNYGYTF,TGCGCCAGCAGCCAGCTAGACCAGGGCAACTATGGCTACACCTTC
-,-,TRBV9,TRBJ1-3,CRSLSGNTIYF,TGTAGATCCCTCTCTGGAAACACCATATATTTT
-,-,TRBV28,TRBJ1-1,CASQRQTLNTEAFF,TGTGCCAGCCAACGACAGACATTGAACACTGAAGCTTTCTTT
-,-,TRBV7-3,TRBJ2-1,CASSFFSEGEQFF,TGTGCCAGCAGCTTTTTCTCGGAGGGTGAGCAGTTCTTC
-,once,TRBV4-1,TRBJ1-5,CASSPLEGQPQHF,TGCGCCAGCAGCCCGCTGGAGGGTCAGCCCCAGCATTTT
-,-,TRBV29-1,TRBJ2-1,CSVASTLGNEQFF,TGCAGCGTCGCCTCGACCCTGGGGAATGAGCAGTTCTTC
TRBD2,once,TRBV5-5,TRBJ2-7,CASSLGLAGLTYEQYF,TGTGCCAGCAGCTTGGGTCTAGCGGGCCTAACCTACGAGCAGTACTTC
-,-,TRBV7-2,TRBJ1-1,CASSLNQDGHTEAFF,TGTGCCAGCAGCTTAAACCAGGACGGACACACTGAAGCTTTCTTT
-,-,TRBV5-4,TRBJ2-6,CASSLKTGPSGANVLTF,TGTGCCAGCAGCTTGAAGACGGGGCCCTCTGGGGCCAACGTCCTGACTTTC
-,few,TRBV2,TRBJ1-2,CASTSRATGAGYTF,TGTGCCAGCACCTCTCGGGCTACGGGGGCCGGCTACACCTTC
-,-,TRBV7-3,TRBJ2-1,CASSLRTYNEQFF,TGTGCCAGCAGCTTACGGACCTACAATGAGCAGTTCTTC
TRBD2,once,TRBV7-2,TRBJ2-1,CASSLEASGSNPRNEQFF,TGTGCCAGCAGCTTAGAGGCTAGCGGGAGCAATCCCCGCAATGAGCAGTTCTTC
-,-,TRBV11-1,TRBJ2-7,CASRTRGRNEQYF,TGTGCCAGCAGGACCCGGGGTAGGAACGAGCAGTACTTC
TRBD2,-,TRBV18,TRBJ2-1,CASSLTSGYNEQFF,TGTGCCAGCTCCCTGACTAGCGGTTACAATGAGCAGTTCTTC
-,many,TRBV18,TRBJ2-5,CASSPMAEQETQYF,TGTGCCAGCTCACCAATGGCGGAACAAGAGACCCAGTACTTC
-,-,TRBV6-5,TRBJ1-1,CASRALPGRAFF,TGTGCCAGCAGAGCATTACCCGGCCGGGCTTTCTTT
TRBD1,-,TRBV25-1,TRBJ2-2,CASTPPFGDSSTGELFF,TGTGCCAGCACCCCCCCTTTTGGGGACAGTAGCACCGGGGAGCTGTTTTTT
TRBD2,-,TRBV4-2,TRBJ2-3,CASSQEGRSASGFTDTQYF,TGTGCCAGCAGCCAAGAGGGGAGGTCGGCTAGCGGATTCACAGATACGCAGTATTTT
-,few,TRBV5-1,TRBJ2-3,CASRSQGHKEDTQYF,TGCGCCAGCCGATCCCAGGGTCACAAGGAGGATACGCAGTATTTT
TRBD1,-,TRBV2,TRBJ1-4,CATVPGQAENEKLFF,TGTGCCACCGTCCCGGGACAGGCCGAAAATGAAAAACTGTTTTTT
-,-,TRBV6-6,TRBJ2-6,CASSRDVSGANVLTF,TGTGCCAGCAGCAGGGACGTCTCTGGGGCCAACGTCCTGACTTTC
-,-,TRBV7-9,TRBJ1-2,CASSLGGVRRHLVGYGYTF,TGTGCCAGCAGCTTAGGAGGGGTTCGAAGGCATCTGGTGGGCTATGGCTACACCTTC
TRBD1,-,TRBV18,TRBJ1-5,CASSPGQGYQPQHF,TGTGCCAGCTCACCAGGACAGGGTTATCAGCCCCAGCATTTT
-,-,TRBV6-5,TRBJ2-7,CASRSRGGSYYEQYF,TGTGCCAGCAGGTCCCGTGGGGGTTCTTACTACGAGCAGTACTTC
-,-,TRBV10-1,TRBJ1-1,CASSEKRGRPLNTEAFF,TGCGCCAGCAGTGAGAAAAGGGGGAGGCCTCTGAACACTGAAGCTTTCTTT
-,-,TRBV10-3,TRBJ1-1,CAISVSGAAPNTEAFF,TGTGCCATCAGTGTCTCGGGGGCAGCACCGAACACTGAAGCTTTCTTT
-,-,TRBV5-4,TRBJ2-3,CASRRGGLDTDTQYF,TGTGCCAGCAGAAGGGGGGGTCTGGACACAGATACGCAGTATTTT
-,-,TRBV4-1,TRBJ2-3,CASSRVGRESTDTQYF,TGCGCCAGCAGCCGGGTTGGGCGGGAAAGCACAGATACGCAGTATTTT
-,-,TRBV14,TRBJ2-5,CASSQEQYAGSRWETQYF,TGTGCCAGCAGCCAAGAGCAGTATGCCGGGAGTAGGTGGGAGACCCAGTACTTC
-,-,TRBV7-3,TRBJ1-2,CASSLGTSGSGYTF,TGTGCCAGCAGCTTAGGTACCTCGGGGTCTGGCTACACCTTC
-,-,TRBV5-4,TRBJ1-1,CASSLGEGNTEAFF,TGTGCCAGCAGCTTGGGAGAGGGGAACACTGAAGCTTTCTTT
-,-,TRBV2,TRBJ1-1,CASSQTGTLFRLNTEAFF,TGTGCCAGCAGTCAAACCGGGACCCTATTCCGTTTGAACACTGAAGCTTTCTTT
TRBD1,-,TRBV5-1,TRBJ1-2,CASSAGQGQLGYGYTF,TGCGCCAGCAGCGCCGGACAGGGCCAACTAGGATATGGCTACACCTTC
-,-,TRBV18,TRBJ2-7,CASSPAGPHEQYF,TGTGCCAGCTCACCGGCGGGCCCACACGAGCAGTACTTC
TRBD2,-,TRBV4-3,TRBJ2-7,CASSQDFGTSGTEQYF,TGCGCCAGCAGCCAAGATTTCGGGACTAGCGGGACCGAGCAGTACTTC
TRBD1,-,TRBV6-6,TRBJ1-2,CASREGTGALYGYTF,TGTGCCAGCAGGGAAGGGACAGGGGCACTCTATGGCTACACCTTC
TRBD1,-,TRBV4-1,TRBJ1-2,CASSHPGTGNYGYTF,TGCGCCAGCAGCCACCCCGGGACAGGGAACTATGGCTACACCTTC
-,-,TRBV5-1,TRBJ2-3,CASSPLGASGSSTDTQYF,TGCGCCAGCAGCCCCTTGGGGGCTAGCGGTTCTAGCACAGATACGCAGTATTTT
-,-,TRBV5-1,TRBJ2-1,CASSLVPKNNEQFF,TGCGCCAGCAGCTTGGTTCCAAAAAACAATGAGCAGTTCTTC
-,-,TRBV7-2,TRBJ2-7,CASGPGVPYEQYF,TGTGCCAGCGGCCCAGGGGTACCCTACGAGCAGTACTTC
-,-,TRBV30,TRBJ2-5,CAWGQGETQYF,TGTGCCTGGGGCCAGGGAGAGACCCAGTACTTC
-,-,TRBV5-5,TRBJ1-5,CASSNRPGAGNQPQHF,TGTGCCAGCAGCAACCGCCCGGGGGCGGGCAATCAGCCCCAGCATTTT
TRBD1,few,TRBV7-9,TRBJ1-2,CASSLGTGRASYGYTF,TGTGCCAGCAGCTTAGGGACAGGGCGGGCGTCCTATGGCTACACCTTC
TRBD2,once,TRBV30,TRBJ2-4,CAWGSGVAKNIQYF,TGTGCCTGGGGTAGCGGGGTAGCCAAAAACATTCAGTACTTC
-,-,TRBV30,TRBJ2-1,CAWNSGFNNEQFF,TGTGCCTGGAATAGCGGATTTAACAATGAGCAGTTCTTC
-,-,TRBV19,TRBJ1-2,CASSIPLYLYGYTF,TGTGCCAGTAGTATCCCGCTCTACCTCTATGGCTACACCTTC
-,-,TRBV27,TRBJ1-4,CASSRWGEKLFF,TGTGCCAGCAGTCGGTGGGGGGAAAAACTGTTTTTT
-,few,TRBV6-8,TRBJ2-6,CASSSWTVDSGANVLTF,TGTGCCAGCAGTTCCTGGACAGTCGACTCTGGGGCCAACGTCCTGACTTTC
-,few,TRBV7-2,TRBJ2-7,CASSLGIGHLSSYEQYF,TGTGCCAGCAGCTTAGGGATAGGCCACCTGAGCTCCTACGAGCAGTACTTC
-,once,TRBV19,TRBJ1-4,CASRVGNEKLFF,TGTGCCAGTAGGGTAGGCAATGAAAAACTGTTTTTT
-,-,TRBV18,TRBJ1-1,CASSLIPGPNTEAFF,TGTGCCAGCTCGCTAATTCCCGGACCGAACACTGAAGCTTTCTTT